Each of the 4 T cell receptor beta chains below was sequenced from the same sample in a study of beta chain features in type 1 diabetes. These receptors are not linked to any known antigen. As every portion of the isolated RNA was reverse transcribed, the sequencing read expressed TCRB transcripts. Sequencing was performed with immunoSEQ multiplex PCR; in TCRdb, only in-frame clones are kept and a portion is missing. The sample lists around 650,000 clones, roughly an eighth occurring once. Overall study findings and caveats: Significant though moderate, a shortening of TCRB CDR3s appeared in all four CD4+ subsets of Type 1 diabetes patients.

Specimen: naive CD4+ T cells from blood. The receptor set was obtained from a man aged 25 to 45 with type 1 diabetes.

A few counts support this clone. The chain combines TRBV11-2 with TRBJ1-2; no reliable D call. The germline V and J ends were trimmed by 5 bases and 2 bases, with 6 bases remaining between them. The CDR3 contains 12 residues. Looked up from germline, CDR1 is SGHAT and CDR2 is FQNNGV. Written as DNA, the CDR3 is TGTGCCAGCAGCACGATGAACTATGGCTACACCTTC. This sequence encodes CASSTMNYGYTF.

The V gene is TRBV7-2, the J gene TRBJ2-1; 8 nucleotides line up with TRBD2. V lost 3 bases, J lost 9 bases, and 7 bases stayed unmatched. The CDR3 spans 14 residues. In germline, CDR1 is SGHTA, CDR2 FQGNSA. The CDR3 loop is CASSLRRGEGEQFF. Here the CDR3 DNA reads TGTGCCAGCAGCTTGAGGCGGGGGGAAGGTGAGCAGTTCTTC. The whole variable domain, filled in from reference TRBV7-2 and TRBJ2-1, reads GAGVSQSPSNKVTEKGKDVELRCDPISGHTALYWYRQSLGQGLEFLIYFQGNSAPDKSGLPSDRFSAERTGGSVSTLTIQRTQQEDSAVYLCASSLRRGEGEQFFGPGTRLTVL.

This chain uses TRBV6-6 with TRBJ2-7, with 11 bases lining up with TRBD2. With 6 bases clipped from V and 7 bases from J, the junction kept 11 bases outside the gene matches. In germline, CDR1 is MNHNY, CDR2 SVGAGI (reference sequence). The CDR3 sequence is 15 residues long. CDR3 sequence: CASSPRLAGSREQYF. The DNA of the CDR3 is TGTGCCAGCAGCCCCCGACTAGCGGGGAGTCGGGAGCAGTACTTC.

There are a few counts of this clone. The CDR3 DNA sequence: TGTGCCAGCAGCTTATGGGTTACGGGGGAGACCCAGTACTTC. Amino acid sequence: CASSLWVTGETQYF. The rearrangement uses TRBV11-2 and TRBJ2-5, with D possibly matching TRBD2 (5 bases). The V gene lost 2 bases and the J gene lost 5 bases, with 12 bases spanning the gap. This CDR3 is 14 amino acids long. Germline-derived CDR1 and CDR2 are SGHAT and FQNNGV.